Listed below are T cell receptor beta chains from one sample, sequenced in a study of early T cells in non-severe SARS-CoV-2 infection. TCRdb re-called the 5' RACE reads through MiXCR, storing one row per CDR3 protein. The top ten hold 3.5% to 4.5% of the sample, which has about 35,000 distinct CDR3 sequences, less than 7% seen once. This specimen consisted of whole blood, obtained at baseline. The receptors come from an adult who was a healthcare worker with PCR-confirmed SARS-CoV-2 infection or an uninfected control (not recorded which). Both conserved end residues are part of each CDR3. A D gene is named only where the DNA matches it firmly. Clone size is shown for a subset of rows, as once, few, many or a class of expanded clone.

clone_size	v_call	d_call	j_call	cdr3_aa	cdr3_nt
many	TRBV18	TRBD1	TRBJ1-1	CASSGGQRTEAFF	TGTGCCAGCTCAGGGGGACAGAGGACTGAAGCTTTCTTT
many	TRBV12-3/TRBV12-4	TRBD1	TRBJ1-2	CASSLSSQGNNYGYTF	TGTGCCAGCAGTTTAAGCTCACAGGGGAACAACTATGGCTACACCTTC
many	TRBV6-5	TRBD2	TRBJ2-7	CASSRSSGTPYEQYF	TGTGCCAGCAGCAGGTCTAGCGGGACCCCCTACGAGCAGTACTTC
many	TRBV5-1	.	TRBJ1-3	CASSFVPNTDTIYF	TGCGCCAGCAGCTTCGTACCCAATACCGACACCATATATTTT
many	TRBV6-2/TRBV6-3	.	TRBJ1-2	CASSGGGAYGYTF	TGTGCCAGCAGCGGTGGGGGCGCGTATGGCTACACCTTC
many	TRBV24-1	.	TRBJ2-3	CATSGSTDTQYF	TGTGCCACCAGTGGCAGCACAGATACGCAGTATTTT
many	TRBV2	TRBD2	TRBJ2-2	CASGAPGTSGSRNTGELFF	TGTGCCAGCGGCGCCCCCGGGACTAGCGGGAGTCGGAACACCGGGGAGCTGTTTTTT
many	TRBV7-2	TRBD1	TRBJ1-1	CASSPGQMNTEAFF	TGTGCCAGCAGCCCGGGACAGATGAACACTGAAGCTTTCTTT
many	TRBV6-2/TRBV6-3	.	TRBJ2-1	CASSYPEVWQFF	TGTGCCAGCAGTTACCCCGAAGTTTGGCAGTTCTTC
many	TRBV7-6	TRBD1	TRBJ2-5	CASSRDREETQYF	TGTGCCAGCAGCCGGGACAGAGAAGAGACCCAGTACTTC
few	TRBV19	.	TRBJ2-5	CASSGAGSLQETQYF	TGTGCCAGTAGTGGGGCGGGGTCATTGCAAGAGACCCAGTACTTC
many	TRBV12-3/TRBV12-4	.	TRBJ2-3	CASSSGQLSTDTQYF	TGTGCCAGCAGTTCTGGACAGCTGAGCACAGATACGCAGTATTTT
many	TRBV6-2/TRBV6-3	.	TRBJ2-1	CASSYGLEYLF	TGTGCCAGCAGTTACGGGTTGGAGTATCTCTTC
few	TRBV7-2	.	TRBJ2-1	CASSSYGGNNEQFF	TGTGCCAGCAGCTCCTATGGCGGGAACAATGAGCAGTTCTTC
few	TRBV4-2	TRBD2	TRBJ2-3	CASSPSGGRHPILYTQYF	TGTGCCAGCAGCCCTAGCGGGGGGAGACACCCAATACTGTATACGCAGTATTTT
many	TRBV13	TRBD2	TRBJ2-5	CASSPRTTSGSQTQYF	TGTGCCAGCAGCCCCAGAACGACTAGCGGGAGTCAGACCCAGTACTTC
few	TRBV6-1	.	TRBJ2-6	CASTSGQTSGANVLTF	TGTGCCAGCACGTCCGGACAGACCTCTGGGGCCAACGTCCTGACTTTC
.	TRBV29-1	.	TRBJ2-3	CSAHRSTDTQYF	TGCAGCGCCCACAGGAGCACAGATACGCAGTATTTT
many	TRBV19	.	TRBJ2-2	CASFAGELFF	TGTGCCAGTTTCGCCGGGGAGCTGTTTTTT
few	TRBV28	.	TRBJ2-7	CASRVPGVEQYF	TGTGCCAGCAGGGTTCCGGGGGTTGAGCAGTACTTC
many	TRBV4-2	TRBD1	TRBJ1-1	CASSQGFWQGDTEAFF	TGTGCCAGCAGCCAAGGCTTCTGGCAGGGGGACACTGAAGCTTTCTTT
many	TRBV30	.	TRBJ2-4	CAWSVGLDIQYF	TGTGCCTGGAGTGTAGGGTTAGACATTCAGTACTTC
many	TRBV25-1	.	TRBJ1-1	CASSVAGKSPNTEAFF	TGTGCCAGCAGTGTCGCAGGTAAAAGCCCGAACACTGAAGCTTTCTTT
.	TRBV5-6	.	TRBJ2-2	CASSFRDANTGELFF	TGTGCCAGCAGCTTTAGAGACGCGAACACCGGGGAGCTGTTTTTT
many	TRBV4-1	.	TRBJ1-4	CASSGVEEKLFF	TGCGCCAGCTCAGGGGTAGAAGAAAAACTGTTTTTT
many	TRBV30	.	TRBJ2-5	CAWSTVFQETQYF	TGTGCCTGGAGTACGGTATTCCAAGAGACCCAGTACTTC
many	TRBV27	TRBD1	TRBJ1-1	CASSIRQGAVTEAFF	TGTGCCAGCAGTATCCGACAGGGGGCAGTTACTGAAGCTTTCTTT
many	TRBV10-3	TRBD2	TRBJ2-2	CATISGRETGELFF	TGTGCCACAATTAGCGGGAGGGAAACCGGGGAGCTGTTTTTT
.	TRBV5-6	.	TRBJ2-1	CASSFPYNEQFF	TGTGCCAGCAGCTTCCCTTACAATGAGCAGTTCTTC
.	TRBV6-4	.	TRBJ2-7	CASSSDTFYEQYF	TGTGCCAGCAGCTCTGATACGTTCTACGAGCAGTACTTC
many	TRBV12-3/TRBV12-4	.	TRBJ1-3	CASSFSGSGNTIYF	TGTGCCAGCAGTTTCTCGGGGTCTGGAAACACCATATATTTT
many	TRBV12-3/TRBV12-4	TRBD2	TRBJ2-1	CASRSRGGFSYNEQFF	TGTGCCAGCAGATCCCGGGGGGGCTTCTCCTACAATGAGCAGTTCTTC
many	TRBV19	.	TRBJ2-4	CASSSTERGKNIQYF	TGTGCCAGTAGTAGTACCGAGAGGGGCAAAAACATTCAGTACTTC
few	TRBV7-8	TRBD2	TRBJ2-7	CASSGLAGGSYEQYF	TGTGCCAGCAGCGGACTAGCGGGAGGGTCGTACGAGCAGTACTTC
few	TRBV7-2	.	TRBJ2-2	CASSLESGSSGELFF	TGTGCCAGCAGCTTAGAGAGTGGTAGCTCCGGGGAGCTGTTTTTT
many	TRBV12-3/TRBV12-4	.	TRBJ1-1	CASIKQGLTEAFF	TGTGCCAGCATCAAACAGGGCTTGACTGAAGCTTTCTTT
many	TRBV7-9	.	TRBJ1-1	CASSLAGLNTEAFF	TGTGCCAGCAGCTTAGCAGGGCTGAACACTGAAGCTTTCTTT
.	TRBV9	TRBD1	TRBJ1-2	CASSVVDRGDYGYTF	TGTGCCAGCAGCGTAGTGGACAGGGGAGACTATGGCTACACCTTC
many	TRBV19	.	TRBJ2-1	CASSIDRGANYNEQFF	TGTGCCAGTAGTATTGATCGGGGCGCGAACTACAATGAGCAGTTCTTC
many	TRBV28	.	TRBJ1-5	CASSPPARVRRNQPQHF	TGTGCCAGCAGTCCCCCGGCACGGGTGAGGCGCAATCAGCCCCAGCATTTT
many	TRBV7-6	.	TRBJ1-4	CASSLVDEKLFF	TGTGCCAGCAGCTTAGTTGATGAAAAACTGTTTTTT
few	TRBV6-2/TRBV6-3	TRBD2	TRBJ2-1	CASRPRTSGRANEQFF	TGTGCCAGCAGACCCCGAACTAGCGGGAGGGCCAATGAGCAGTTCTTC
many	TRBV7-8	.	TRBJ1-1	CASSLAQLPEGAFF	TGTGCCAGCAGCTTAGCGCAACTCCCGGAGGGGGCTTTCTTT
many	TRBV20-1	TRBD1	TRBJ1-4	CSAISPGQEGEKLFF	TGCAGTGCTATTTCCCCGGGACAGGAGGGAGAAAAACTGTTTTTT
many	TRBV5-6	.	TRBJ1-1	CASSLGRRSGEAFF	TGTGCCAGCAGCTTGGGACGACGATCGGGTGAAGCTTTCTTT
many	TRBV12-3/TRBV12-4	.	TRBJ2-3	CASTYTDTQYF	TGTGCCAGCACTTACACAGATACGCAGTATTTT
few	TRBV2	.	TRBJ1-2	CASSPESYYGYTF	TGTGCCAGCAGCCCGGAAAGTTATTATGGCTACACCTTC
.	TRBV12-3/TRBV12-4	TRBD1	TRBJ1-1	CASTSTGSITEAFF	TGTGCCAGCACCTCGACAGGGTCGATCACTGAAGCTTTCTTT